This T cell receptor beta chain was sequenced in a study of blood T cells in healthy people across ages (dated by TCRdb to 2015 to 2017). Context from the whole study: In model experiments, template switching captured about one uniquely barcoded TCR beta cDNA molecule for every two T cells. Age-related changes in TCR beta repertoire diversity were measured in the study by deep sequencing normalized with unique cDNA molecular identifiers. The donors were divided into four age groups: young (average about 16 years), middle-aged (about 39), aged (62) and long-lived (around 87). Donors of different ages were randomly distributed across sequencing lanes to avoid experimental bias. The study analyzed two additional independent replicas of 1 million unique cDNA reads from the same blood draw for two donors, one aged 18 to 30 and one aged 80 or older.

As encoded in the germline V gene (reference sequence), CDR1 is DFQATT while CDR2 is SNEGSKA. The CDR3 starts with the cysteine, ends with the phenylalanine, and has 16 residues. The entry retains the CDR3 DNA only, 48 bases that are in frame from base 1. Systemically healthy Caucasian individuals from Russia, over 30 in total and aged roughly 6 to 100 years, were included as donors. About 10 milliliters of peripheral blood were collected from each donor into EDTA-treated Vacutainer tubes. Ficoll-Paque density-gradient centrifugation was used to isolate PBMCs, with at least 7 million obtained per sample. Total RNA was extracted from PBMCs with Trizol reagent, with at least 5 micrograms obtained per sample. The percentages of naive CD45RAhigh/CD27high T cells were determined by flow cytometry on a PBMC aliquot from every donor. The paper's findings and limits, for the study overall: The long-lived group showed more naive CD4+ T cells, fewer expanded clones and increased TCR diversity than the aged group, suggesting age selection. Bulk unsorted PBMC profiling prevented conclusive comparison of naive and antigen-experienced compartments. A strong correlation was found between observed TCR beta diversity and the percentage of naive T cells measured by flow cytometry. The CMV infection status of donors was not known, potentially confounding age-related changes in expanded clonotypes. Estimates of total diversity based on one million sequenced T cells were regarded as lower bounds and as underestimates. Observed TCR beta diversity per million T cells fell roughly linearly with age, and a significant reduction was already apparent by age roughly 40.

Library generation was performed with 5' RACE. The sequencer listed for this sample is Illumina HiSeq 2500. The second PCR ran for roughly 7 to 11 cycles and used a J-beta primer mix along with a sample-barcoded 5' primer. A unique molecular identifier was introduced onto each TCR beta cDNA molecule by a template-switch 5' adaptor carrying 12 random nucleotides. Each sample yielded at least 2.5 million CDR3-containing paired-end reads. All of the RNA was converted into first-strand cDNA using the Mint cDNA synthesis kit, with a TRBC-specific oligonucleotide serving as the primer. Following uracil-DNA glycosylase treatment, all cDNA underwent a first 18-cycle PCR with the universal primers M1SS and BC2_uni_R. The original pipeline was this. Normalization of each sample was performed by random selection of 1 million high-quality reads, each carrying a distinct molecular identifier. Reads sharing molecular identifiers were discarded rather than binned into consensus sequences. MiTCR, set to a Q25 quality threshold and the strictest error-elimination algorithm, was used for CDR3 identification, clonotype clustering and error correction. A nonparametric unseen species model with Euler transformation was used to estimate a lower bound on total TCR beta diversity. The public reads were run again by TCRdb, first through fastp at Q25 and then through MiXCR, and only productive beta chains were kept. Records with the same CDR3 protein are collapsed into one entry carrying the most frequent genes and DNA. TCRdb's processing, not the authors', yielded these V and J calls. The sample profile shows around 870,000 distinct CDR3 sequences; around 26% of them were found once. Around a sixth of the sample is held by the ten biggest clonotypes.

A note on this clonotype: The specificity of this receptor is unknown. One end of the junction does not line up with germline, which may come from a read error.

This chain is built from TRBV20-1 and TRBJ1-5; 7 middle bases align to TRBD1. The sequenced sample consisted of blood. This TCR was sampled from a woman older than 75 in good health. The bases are TGCAGTGCTAGAGCCCGACAGGGCCCTAGCGATCAGCCCCAGCATTTT. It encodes CSARARQGPSDQPQHF.